The 29 T cell receptor beta chains below were found in one sample sequenced in a study of T cells in Graves' hyperthyroidism and ophthalmopathy. The source material, RNA transcripts, was used to amplify TCR beta CDR3 regions. RT-PCR in the first round (using the HTBI primer set) targeted the TCR CDR3. One entry per CDR3 protein results from TCRdb running MiXCR on the multiplex PCR reads. Of fewer than 450,000 distinct CDR3 sequences in the sample, about 18% were seen once. Sequencing was performed on blood. Every receptor here comes from a woman aged 25 to 45 with Graves' hyperthyroidism that later progressed to Graves' ophthalmopathy.

The chain joins TRBV19 to TRBJ1-1; 8 nucleotides line up with TRBD1. V lost 5 bases, J lost 4 bases, and 9 bases stayed unmatched. Germline CDR1 and CDR2: LNHDA and SQIVND (reference sequence). The CDR3 runs to 15 residues. The CDR3 sequence: CASSLQTGVGTEAFF. The CDR3 nucleotides read TGTGCCAGTAGTTTGCAGACAGGGGTGGGCACTGAAGCTTTCTTT.

This clonotype occurred many times. The CDR3 protein is CASSRNNEQFF. In nucleotides, the CDR3 is TGTGCCAGCAGCCGGAACAATGAGCAGTTCTTC. The genes are TRBV11-2 and TRBJ2-1; D uncertain. The CDR3 sequence is 11 residues long. The V and J ends lost 5 bases and 5 bases respectively, with 4 bases between them. CDR1 and CDR2 (germline): SGHAT, FQNNGV.

This clonotype has at least ten counts. The V call is TRBV2, the J call TRBJ1-1; D gene uncertain. Trimming shortened V by 2 bases and J by 6 bases, and 13 bases separated the two germline ends. The length of the CDR3 is 14 residues. Germline V gene lookup returns CDR1 SNHLY and CDR2 FYNNEI. The DNA for the CDR3 is TGTGCCAGCAGTGAAATCCTGTTCGGGGCTGAAGCTTTCTTT. Its protein is CASSEILFGAEAFF.

This clonotype was seen a few times. The chain joins TRBV9 to TRBJ2-1, with a weak D call TRBD2 (5 bases). The CDR3 extends over 14 amino acids. The V gene's germline CDR1 is SGDLS and CDR2 YYNGEE. Trimming stripped 4 bases from V and 10 bases from J, with 18 bases between. The CDR3 spells CASSPGLATGEQFF. The CDR3 bases are TGTGCCAGCAGCCCAGGACTGGCGACCGGGGAGCAGTTCTTC.

J is TRBJ1-2 and V is TRBV15, with 9 positions matching TRBD1. CDR3 length equals 17 residues. Trimming removed 5 bases from V and 6 bases from J; junction bases left unmatched: 16. Germline-derived CDR1 and CDR2 are LNHNV and YYDKDF (reference sequence). This CDR3 is CATSRTPGQGDGDGYTF. For the CDR3, the DNA is TGTGCCACCAGCCGGACCCCGGGACAGGGTGATGGCGATGGCTACACCTTC.

This clonotype has ten or more counts. The CDR3 reads CASSEKGGLDEQYF. The CDR3 DNA sequence: TGTGCCAGCAGTGAAAAGGGGGGACTAGACGAGCAGTACTTC. The genes are TRBV6-1 and TRBJ2-7, with 8 positions matching TRBD2. Germline V lookup: CDR1 MNHNS, CDR2 SASEGT. The CDR3 sequence is 14 residues long. With V trimmed by 2 bases and J by 5 bases, 5 bases remained unmatched.

This clonotype has a count of ten or more. The J gene is TRBJ1-1, the V gene TRBV6-2 or TRBV6-3, with a possible D match to TRBD1 (5 bases). Germline lookup yields CDR1 MNHEY and CDR2 SVGEGT. V lost 7 bases, J lost 1 base, and 16 bases lay in between. This CDR3 has 15 residues. The CDR3 sequence: CASNRQTEKNTEAFF. In DNA form, the CDR3 reads TGTGCCAGCAATCGTCAGACAGAGAAGAACACTGAAGCTTTCTTT.

This clonotype was detected a few times. The chain couples TRBV20-1 to TRBJ2-3; TRBD2 aligns across 8 bases. This CDR3 contains 14 residues. CDR1 and CDR2 (germline): DFQATT, SNEGSKA (reference sequence). V shed 2 bases, J shed 5 bases, and the junction held 6 bases outside the gene matches. The CDR3 sequence is CSARNGRVQDTQYF. Written as DNA, the CDR3 is TGCAGTGCTAGAAACGGGAGGGTCCAAGATACGCAGTATTTT.

This clonotype has ten or more counts. The J gene is TRBJ2-7, the V gene TRBV10-3; TRBD1 matches 9 bases. The CDR3 is 16 residues long. J gave up 4 bases and V 6 bases, and 13 bases lay outside the gene matches. CDR1 is ENHRY, CDR2 SYGVKD, per germline. For the CDR3, the DNA is TGTGCCATCAGCCGATTGGGCACAGGGGGCGCATACGAGCAGTACTTC. Translated: CAISRLGTGGAYEQYF.

This clonotype appeared many times. The chain couples TRBV27 to TRBJ1-5; a weak D match, TRBD1 (5 bases). V was trimmed by 2 bases and J by 7 bases, leaving 12 bases between them. This CDR3 has 14 residues. Germline CDR1 is MNHEY and CDR2 is SMNVEV (reference sequence). The CDR3 bases are TGTGCCAGCAGTTTAAGGGATGGGGGGCAGCCCCAGCATTTT. Encoded protein: CASSLRDGGQPQHF.

The sample holds many counts of this clonotype. V gene TRBV6-1 combines with J gene TRBJ1-2; D call uncertain. Trimming removed 7 bases at V and 0 bases at J, with 9 bases between. This CDR3 is built from 13 residues. CDR1 is MNHNS and CDR2 is SASEGT in the germline V gene. CDR3 coding DNA: TGTGCCAGCACCCGAACACCTAACTATGGCTACACCTTC. It yields the protein CASTRTPNYGYTF.

This clonotype occurred a few times. The rearrangement joins TRBV27 to TRBJ2-3; D is unresolved. V was pared by 5 bases and J by 1 base, with 13 bases between. Germline CDR1 reads MNHEY; CDR2 reads SMNVEV (reference sequence). The CDR3 sequence is 15 residues long. In nucleotides, the CDR3 is TGTGCCAGCAGTCCCCGGACCTGGCGCACAGATACGCAGTATTTT. This codes for CASSPRTWRTDTQYF.

This clonotype was picked up many times. V usage is TRBV6-1 and J usage is TRBJ2-5; TRBD2 matches 11 bases. The junction had 11 bases not matched to a gene; V was cut back by 6 bases and J by 5 bases. The CDR3 runs 16 residues. The germline V gene encodes CDR1 MNHNS and CDR2 SASEGT. CDR3 amino acids: CASRGSTSGDVETQYF. The CDR3, as DNA: TGTGCCAGCAGGGGATCGACTAGCGGGGATGTGGAGACCCAGTACTTC.

This clonotype was counted many times. This chain links TRBV6-2 or TRBV6-3 with TRBJ2-2, with TRBD2 identical over 8 bases. Germline V gives CDR1 MNHEY, CDR2 SVGEGT. The J segment lost 4 bases and the V segment lost 4 bases, leaving 17 bases of the junction unmatched. The CDR3 covers 19 residues. DNA for the CDR3: TGTGCCAGCAGTTCCTATTCTGGGCAAGCGGGGGAGGTCACCGGGGAGCTGTTTTTT. This encodes CASSSYSGQAGEVTGELFF.

This clonotype was recorded a few times. This chain joins TRBV19 and TRBJ1-2; 10 bases are a match to TRBD1. Germline CDR1 and CDR2: LNHDA and SQIVND (reference sequence). V dropped 1 base and J dropped 7; count of bases not matched to a gene: 6. The CDR3 is 15 residues long. CDR3 sequence: CASSIAPDRGPGYTF. CDR3 coding DNA: TGTGCCAGTAGTATAGCTCCCGACAGGGGGCCTGGCTACACCTTC.

This clonotype came up many times. The chain carries TRBV2 and TRBJ1-3; D not resolved. CDR3 length: 12 residues. V shed 6 bases and J shed 5 bases, with 8 bases lying between them. CDR1 is SNHLY and CDR2 is FYNNEI in the germline V gene. The CDR3 DNA reads as TGTGCCAGCAGGGGCGTCCGAAACACCATATATTTT. Protein: CASRGVRNTIYF.

This clonotype was observed many times. V usage is TRBV28 and J usage is TRBJ1-2; 11 nucleotides line up with TRBD1. Germline V gene sequence: CDR1 MDHEN, CDR2 SYDVKM. Trimming removed 2 bases from V and 4 bases from J; junction bases left unmatched: 6. The CDR3 is made up of 16 amino acids. In nucleotides, the CDR3 is TGTGCCAGCAGTTTAAGCGGGACAGGGGGGTTCTATGGCTACACCTTC. Its protein is CASSLSGTGGFYGYTF.

V and J are TRBV15 and TRBJ2-5; D possibly uses TRBD1 or TRBD2 (6 bases each). Germline values: CDR1 LNHNV, CDR2 YYDKDF (reference sequence). V lost 6 bases to trimming and J lost 5 bases, with 16 bases between them. There are 14 residues in the CDR3. CDR3 nucleotide sequence: TGTGCCACCAGGCCCCCTGGGGGGCTGGAGACCCAGTACTTC. As protein: CATRPPGGLETQYF.

In its sample, this clonotype was seen a few times. The chain is built from TRBV6-1 and TRBJ2-1, with a tentative D call TRBD2 (7 bases). Looked up from germline, CDR1 is MNHNS and CDR2 is SASEGT. Between the trimmed V and J ends, which lost 7 bases and 5 bases, there was a span of 24 bases. The CDR3 runs 17 residues. The CDR3 loop reads CASKGGLRVDRDNEQFF. CDR3 DNA: TGTGCCAGCAAGGGGGGACTAAGGGTGGATCGGGACAATGAGCAGTTCTTC.

Comment on this clonotype: At one end the junction does not follow the germline gene, possibly because of a read error. J is TRBJ2-3 and V is TRBV12-3 or TRBV12-4; the D is unclear. This CDR3 has 16 residues. The CDR3 loop reads CASSSSDKTTTHTQYF. CDR3 bases: TGTGCCAGCAGTTCCTCCGACAAGACAACCACACATACGCAGTATTTT.

This clonotype was seen a few times. The V gene is TRBV28, the J gene TRBJ1-1; D is possibly TRBD1 (6 bases). The ends were cut back, 3 bases at V and 1 base at J, with 15 bases in the middle. The germline V gene encodes CDR1 MDHEN and CDR2 SYDVKM. CDR3 length: 16 amino acids. CDR3: CASSLWGPGANTEAFF. The DNA of the CDR3 is TGTGCCAGCAGTTTGTGGGGTCCGGGGGCGAACACTGAAGCTTTCTTT. The full variable domain, rest sourced from reference TRBV28 and TRBJ1-1, is DVKVTQSSRYLVKRTGEKVFLECVQDMDHENMFWYRQDPGLGLRLIYFSYDVKMKEKGDIPEGYSVSREKKERFSLILESASTNQTSMYLCASSLWGPGANTEAFFGQGTRLTVV.

The chain is built from TRBV28 and TRBJ1-3, with 7 bases identical to TRBD1. This CDR3 is built from 13 residues. Trimming took 8 bases from V and 4 from J; bases not matched to a gene: 5. Germline V CDR1 and CDR2: MDHEN, SYDVKM. This CDR3 is CASLTGVGNTIYF. As DNA, the CDR3 is TGTGCCAGCCTTACAGGGGTAGGAAACACCATATATTTT.

V gene TRBV27 combines with J gene TRBJ2-7, with TRBD1 matching over 7 bases. The CDR3 runs to 13 residues. Germline V gives CDR1 MNHEY, CDR2 SMNVEV (reference sequence). Trimming at V came to 6 bases and at J to 7 bases, leaving 9 bases not matched to a gene. CDR3 loop: CASRIQGYGEQYF. CDR3 sequence (DNA): TGTGCCAGCAGGATACAGGGGTATGGGGAGCAGTACTTC.

This clonotype was counted once. The chain is built from TRBV6-1 and TRBJ2-1, with 9 positions matching TRBD2. The CDR3 length is 15 residues. The V gene's germline CDR1 is MNHNS and CDR2 SASEGT. Trimming at V came to 3 bases and at J to 4 bases, leaving 4 bases not matched to a gene. The CDR3 here is CASSETSGIYNEQFF. Here the CDR3 DNA reads TGTGCCAGCAGTGAGACTAGCGGTATATACAATGAGCAGTTCTTC.

The chain couples TRBV11-2 to TRBJ2-7; 8 bases fit TRBD1. Germline values: CDR1 SGHAT, CDR2 FQNNGV. V gave up 4 bases and J gave up 6 bases; unmatched junction bases: 11. The CDR3 runs 15 residues. CDR3 nucleotide sequence: TGTGCCAGCAGCTACGGACAGGGAATGGTATCCGAGCAGTACTTC. Its translation: CASSYGQGMVSEQYF.

This clonotype occurred a few times. The V call is TRBV12-3 or TRBV12-4, the J call TRBJ2-1; D is ambiguous. This CDR3 spans 13 amino acids. Trimming removed 2 bases at V and 9 bases at J, with 11 bases between. The DNA of the CDR3 is TGTGCCAGCAGTTTAACCAGGCACGTTGAGCAGTTCTTC. This encodes CASSLTRHVEQFF.

This clonotype was seen just once. The CDR3 DNA reads TGTGCCAGCAGATCAACTAGCGCTAGCACAGATACGCAGTATTTT. This gives the protein CASRSTSASTDTQYF. This rearrangement joins TRBV28 to TRBJ2-3, with 7 bases aligning to TRBD2. Germline CDR1 is MDHEN and CDR2 is SYDVKM. V shed 6 bases and J 0 bases; nucleotides not matched to a gene: 6. This CDR3 contains 15 residues.

The gene calls are TRBV6-1 and TRBJ1-5; 8 nucleotides align to TRBD1. The CDR3 has 13 amino acids. J was trimmed by 5 bases and V by 8 bases; bases with no gene match: 5. The germline gives CDR1 MNHNS, CDR2 SASEGT. CDR3 sequence reads: CASGQGFYQPQHF. The CDR3 DNA reads as TGTGCCAGCGGACAGGGTTTCTATCAGCCCCAGCATTTT.

This clonotype came up many times. This chain links TRBV27 with TRBJ2-1; D remains unclear. Germline-derived CDR1 and CDR2 are MNHEY and SMNVEV (reference sequence). Between the trimmed V and J ends, which lost 6 bases and 0 bases, there was a span of 12 bases. This CDR3 has 15 residues. CDR3 bases: TGTGCCAGCAGCGTCACCACGAGCTCCTACAATGAGCAGTTCTTC. Translated: CASSVTTSSYNEQFF.